The 14 T cell receptor beta chains given below trace back to one sample, sequenced in a study of cytotoxic CD8 clonotypes in ibrutinib-treated CLL. Data came from immunoSEQ multiplex PCR; TCRdb stores just in-frame clones and leaves some out. The sample includes over 75,000 clones, almost 80% of them seen just once. Sample: PBMCs, taken after 12 months of ibrutinib treatment. The receptors here all came from a human donor with chronic lymphocytic leukemia.

The V gene is TRBV7-2, the J gene TRBJ2-5; no firm D call. V lost 7 bases and J 5 bases, leaving 17 bases between the germline ends. Germline-derived CDR1 and CDR2 are SGHTA and FQGNSA. The CDR3 has 14 amino acids. DNA of the CDR3: TGTGCCAGCACCCCCGAGTCCTCCAGGGAGACCCAGTACTTC. Translation: CASTPESSRETQYF.

This clone was recorded a few times. V is TRBV4-3 and J is TRBJ2-7, with D perhaps TRBD1 (7 bases). V lost 2 bases, J lost 2 bases, and 13 bases lay in between. The germline CDR1 and CDR2 sequences are LGHNA and YSLEER. This CDR3 is built from 15 residues. Here the CDR3 DNA reads TGCGCCAGCAGCCAATACGCAGGGGGGACCTACGAGCAGTACTTC. The encoded protein is CASSQYAGGTYEQYF.

The gene calls are TRBV11-1 and TRBJ1-1; D gene uncertain. The CDR3 extends over 15 amino acids. Germline V lookup: CDR1 SGHAT, CDR2 FQDESV (reference sequence). Between the trimmed V and J ends, which lost 5 bases and 6 bases, there was a span of 19 bases. CDR3 bases: TGTGCCAGCAGCCCCGGGTATGGGTATTTTGCTGAAGCTTTCTTT. Its protein is CASSPGYGYFAEAFF. Full variable domain (remainder filled in from reference TRBV11-1 and TRBJ1-1): EAEVAQSPRYKITEKSQAVAFWCDPISGHATLYWYRQILGQGPELLVQFQDESVVDDSQLPKDRFSAERLKGVDSTLKIQPAELGDSAMYLCASSPGYGYFAEAFFGQGTRLTVV.

This sequence joins TRBV5-6 and TRBJ2-3; D unclear. Germline loops: CDR1 SGHDT, CDR2 YYEEEE. The CDR3 loop spans 15 amino acids. V shed 4 bases and J shed 0 bases, with 12 bases lying between them. The CDR3, as DNA: TGTGCCAGCAGCCCCATTTCGGGTAGCACAGATACGCAGTATTTT. This sequence encodes CASSPISGSTDTQYF. Variable domain in full (rest from reference TRBV5-6 and TRBJ2-3): DAGVTQSPTHLIKTRGQQVTLRCSPKSGHDTVSWYQQALGQGPQFIFQYYEEEERQRGNFPDRFSGHQFPNYSSELNVNALLLGDSALYLCASSPISGSTDTQYFGPGTRLTVL.

The rearrangement uses TRBV21-1 and TRBJ1-2; the D call of TRBD1 is as the table states it, not checked on the DNA. TRBV21-1 represents a pseudogene. There are 16 residues in the CDR3. The CDR3 nucleotides read TGTGCCAGCAGCAATTACATCAGGGTGTCTAACTATGGCTACACCTTC. The encoded protein is CASSNYIRVSNYGYTF.

The chain recombines TRBV10-2 with TRBJ2-7; D is perhaps TRBD1 or TRBD2 (5 bases each). Germline CDR1 and CDR2: WSHSY and SAAADI. CDR3 length equals 11 residues. V lost 8 bases and J lost 2, with 7 bases in between. The CDR3 loop reads CASGGPYEQYF. The CDR3, as DNA: TGCGCCAGCGGGGGACCCTACGAGCAGTACTTC.

The chain couples TRBV7-9 to TRBJ2-7; D remains unclear. The germline V gene encodes CDR1 SEHNR and CDR2 FQNEAQ (reference sequence). V was trimmed by 3 bases and J by 2 bases, leaving 11 bases between them. CDR3 size: 14 residues. CDR3 sequence (DNA): TGTGCCAGCAGCTTTGACTCAAAGACCTACGAGCAGTACTTC. Protein product: CASSFDSKTYEQYF.

In this sample, this clone turned up once. V is TRBV6-6 and J is TRBJ1-2; D unclear. Germline V gene data show CDR1 as MNHNY and CDR2 as SVGAGI (reference sequence). Trimming removed 0 bases at V and 0 bases at J, with 8 bases between. The CDR3 consists of 15 residues. DNA for the CDR3: TGTGCCAGCAGTTACTCCGCAGCTCCTAACTATGGCTACACCTTC. Protein: CASSYSAAPNYGYTF.

The rearrangement joins TRBV6-6 to TRBJ2-1; 7 positions match TRBD2. The germline V gene has CDR1 MNHNY and CDR2 SVGAGI (reference sequence). This CDR3 region has 15 residues. V gave up 6 bases and J gave up 0 bases; unmatched junction bases: 5. CDR3 residues: CASSPGTNSYNEQFF. Here the CDR3 DNA reads TGTGCCAGCAGCCCCGGGACTAACTCCTACAATGAGCAGTTCTTC.

This clone was observed a single time. The chain carries TRBV19 and TRBJ2-7; possible D gene TRBD2, 5 bases. V lost 1 base, J lost 0 bases, and 10 bases lay in between. Per germline, CDR1 LNHDA and CDR2 SQIVND (reference sequence). The CDR3 is made up of 15 amino acids. This chain's CDR3 is CASSIGGSYSYEQYF. The DNA of the CDR3 is TGTGCCAGTAGTATAGGAGGGTCGTACTCCTACGAGCAGTACTTC.

V usage is TRBV6-1 and J usage is TRBJ2-4; D is unclear. V dropped 6 bases and J dropped 15 bases, with 24 bases sitting between them. From germline, CDR1 is MNHNS and CDR2 SASEGT. This CDR3 spans 14 amino acids. This CDR3 is CASRKTDTPTSWYF. CDR3 sequence (DNA): TGTGCCAGCAGGAAGACGGATACCCCCACCTCATGGTACTTC.

The chain carries TRBV28 and TRBJ1-2; no reliable D call. The ends were cut back, 2 bases at V and 2 bases at J, with 6 bases in the middle. Germline V gene lookup returns CDR1 MDHEN and CDR2 SYDVKM. This CDR3 has 13 amino acids. This CDR3 reads CASSLPTNYGYTF. CDR3 sequence (DNA): TGTGCCAGCAGTTTACCCACGAACTATGGCTACACCTTC.

The chain joins TRBV30 to TRBJ1-5; maybe TRBD1 (5 bases). This CDR3 region has 14 residues. Germline V lookup: CDR1 GTSNPN, CDR2 SVGIG (reference sequence). V was clipped by 3 bases and J by 2 bases, with 11 bases between them. The chain's CDR3 is CAWSRETGNQPQHF. Written as DNA, the CDR3 is TGTGCCTGGAGCCGAGAGACAGGCAATCAGCCCCAGCATTTT.

This clone has just one count. The rearrangement links TRBV2 to TRBJ2-7; 11 bases are shared with TRBD2. CDR1 and CDR2 from the germline V gene are SNHLY and FYNNEI. The CDR3 contains 12 residues. The V segment lost 10 bases and the J segment 6 bases; nucleotides outside the gene matches: 5. The CDR3 DNA reads TGTGCCACGAGACTAGCGGGGTTCGAGCAGTACTTC. Protein sequence: CATRLAGFEQYF.